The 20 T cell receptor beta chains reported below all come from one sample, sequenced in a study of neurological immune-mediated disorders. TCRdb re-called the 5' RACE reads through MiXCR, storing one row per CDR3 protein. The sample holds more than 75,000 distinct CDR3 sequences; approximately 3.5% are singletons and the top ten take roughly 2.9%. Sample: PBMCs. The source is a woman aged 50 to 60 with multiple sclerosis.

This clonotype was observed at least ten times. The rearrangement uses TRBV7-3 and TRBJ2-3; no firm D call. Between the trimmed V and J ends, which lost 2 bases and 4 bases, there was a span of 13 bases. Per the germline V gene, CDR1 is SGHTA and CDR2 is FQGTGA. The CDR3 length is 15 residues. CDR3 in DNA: TGTGCCAGCAGCTTACTGGCCAGCAAATCAGATACGCAGTATTTT. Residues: CASSLLASKSDTQYF.

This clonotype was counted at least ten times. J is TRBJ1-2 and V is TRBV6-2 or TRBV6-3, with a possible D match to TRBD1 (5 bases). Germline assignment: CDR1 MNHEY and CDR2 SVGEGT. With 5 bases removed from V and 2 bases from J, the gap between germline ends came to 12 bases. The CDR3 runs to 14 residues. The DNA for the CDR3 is TGTGCCAGCAGTAGCGAAGGGGTAAACTATGGCTACACCTTC. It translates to CASSSEGVNYGYTF.

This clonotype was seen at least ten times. The CDR3 DNA follows: TGTGCCAGCAGCCGGAGCGGACTAGCGGGGGGTAACTCCTACGAGCAGTACTTC. It codes for CASSRSGLAGGNSYEQYF. V and J are TRBV12-3 or TRBV12-4 and TRBJ2-7; 14 bases map to TRBD2. The CDR3 contains 18 residues. The V and J ends lost 6 bases and 0 bases, in that order; junction bases with no gene match: 10.

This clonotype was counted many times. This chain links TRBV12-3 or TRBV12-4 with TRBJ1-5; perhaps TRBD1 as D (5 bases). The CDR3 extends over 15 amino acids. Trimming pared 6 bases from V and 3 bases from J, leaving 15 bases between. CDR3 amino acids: CASSTYTGSNQPQHF. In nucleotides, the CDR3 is TGTGCCAGCAGCACATACACAGGCTCCAATCAGCCCCAGCATTTT.

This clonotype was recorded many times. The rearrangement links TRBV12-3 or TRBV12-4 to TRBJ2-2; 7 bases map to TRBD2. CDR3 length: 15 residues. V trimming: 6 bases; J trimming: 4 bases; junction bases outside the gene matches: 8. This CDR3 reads CASSPTSSVTGELFF. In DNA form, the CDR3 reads TGTGCCAGCAGCCCGACTAGCTCGGTCACCGGGGAGCTGTTTTTT.

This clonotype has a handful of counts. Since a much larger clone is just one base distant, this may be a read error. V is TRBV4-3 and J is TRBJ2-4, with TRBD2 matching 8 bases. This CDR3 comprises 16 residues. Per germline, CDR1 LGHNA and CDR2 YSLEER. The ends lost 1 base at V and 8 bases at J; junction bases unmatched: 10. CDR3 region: CASSQANTGGPHIQYF. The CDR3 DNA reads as TGCGCCAGCAGCCAAGCGAATACGGGGGGGCCTCACATTCAGTACTTC.

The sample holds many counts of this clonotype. This CDR3 reads CSPGRNQETQYF. The CDR3 region has the DNA TGCAGTCCTGGACGGAACCAAGAGACCCAGTACTTC. This sequence joins TRBV20-1 and TRBJ2-5, with no clear D. The CDR3 contains 12 residues. The germline V and J ends were trimmed by 8 bases and 0 bases, with 10 bases remaining between them. The V gene's germline CDR1 is DFQATT and CDR2 SNEGSKA (reference sequence).

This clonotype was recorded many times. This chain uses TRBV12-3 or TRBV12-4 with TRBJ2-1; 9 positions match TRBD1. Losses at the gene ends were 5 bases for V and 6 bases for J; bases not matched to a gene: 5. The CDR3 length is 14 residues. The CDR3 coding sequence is TGTGCCAGCAGTATTGGGACAGGGATCAATGAGCAGTTCTTC. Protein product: CASSIGTGINEQFF.

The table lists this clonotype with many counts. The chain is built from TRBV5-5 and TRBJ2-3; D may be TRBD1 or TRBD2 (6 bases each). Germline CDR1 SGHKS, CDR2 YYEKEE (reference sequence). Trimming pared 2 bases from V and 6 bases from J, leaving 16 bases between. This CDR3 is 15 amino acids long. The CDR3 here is CASSFSGAGRDTQYF. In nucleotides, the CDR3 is TGTGCCAGCAGCTTTTCGGGGGCCGGGCGGGATACGCAGTATTTT.

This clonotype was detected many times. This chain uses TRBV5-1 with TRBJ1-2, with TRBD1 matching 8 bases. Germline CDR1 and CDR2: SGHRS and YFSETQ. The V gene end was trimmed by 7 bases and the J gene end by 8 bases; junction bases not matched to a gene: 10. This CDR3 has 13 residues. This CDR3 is CASQSQGATGYTF. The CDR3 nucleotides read TGCGCCAGCCAAAGCCAGGGGGCGACGGGCTACACCTTC.

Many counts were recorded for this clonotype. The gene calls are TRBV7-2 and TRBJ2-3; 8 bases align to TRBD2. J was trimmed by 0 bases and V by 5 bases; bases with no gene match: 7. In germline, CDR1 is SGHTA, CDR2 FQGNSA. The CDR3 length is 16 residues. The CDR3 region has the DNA TGTGCCAGCAGCCGGAGACTAGCGACTAGCACAGATACGCAGTATTTT. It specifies CASSRRLATSTDTQYF. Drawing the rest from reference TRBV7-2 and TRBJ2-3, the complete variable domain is GAGVSQSPSNKVTEKGKDVELRCDPISGHTALYWYRQSLGQGLEFLIYFQGNSAPDKSGLPSDRFSAERTGGSVSTLTIQRTQQEDSAVYLCASSRRLATSTDTQYFGPGTRLTVL.

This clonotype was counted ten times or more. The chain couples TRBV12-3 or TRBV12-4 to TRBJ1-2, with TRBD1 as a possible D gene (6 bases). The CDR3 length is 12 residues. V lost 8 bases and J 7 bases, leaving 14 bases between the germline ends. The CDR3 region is CASPVQGGGYTF. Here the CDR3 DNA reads TGTGCCAGCCCTGTACAGGGTGGTGGCTACACCTTC.

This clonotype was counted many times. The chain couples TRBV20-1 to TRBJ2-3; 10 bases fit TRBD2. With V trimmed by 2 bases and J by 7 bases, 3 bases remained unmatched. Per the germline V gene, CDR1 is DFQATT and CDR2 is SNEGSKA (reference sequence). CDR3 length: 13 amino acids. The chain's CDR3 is CSARKGLANTQYF. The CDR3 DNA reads TGCAGTGCTAGAAAGGGACTAGCGAATACGCAGTATTTT.

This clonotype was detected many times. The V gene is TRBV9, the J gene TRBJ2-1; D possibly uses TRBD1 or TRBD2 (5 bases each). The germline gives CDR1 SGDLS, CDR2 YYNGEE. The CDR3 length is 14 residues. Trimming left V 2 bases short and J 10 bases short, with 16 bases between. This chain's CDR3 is CASSVGAPGREQFF. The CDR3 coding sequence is TGTGCCAGCAGCGTCGGGGCCCCGGGTCGGGAGCAGTTCTTC.

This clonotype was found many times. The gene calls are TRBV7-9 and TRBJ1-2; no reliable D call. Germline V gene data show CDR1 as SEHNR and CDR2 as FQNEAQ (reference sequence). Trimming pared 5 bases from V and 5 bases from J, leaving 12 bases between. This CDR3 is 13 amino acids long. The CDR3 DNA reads TGTGCCAGCAGCCCTCCTGGACTTTATGGCTACACCTTC. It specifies CASSPPGLYGYTF.

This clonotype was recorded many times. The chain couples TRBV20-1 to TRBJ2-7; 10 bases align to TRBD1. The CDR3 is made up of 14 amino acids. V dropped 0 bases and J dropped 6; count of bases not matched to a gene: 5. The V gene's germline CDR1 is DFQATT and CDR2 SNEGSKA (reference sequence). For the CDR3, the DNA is TGCAGTGCTAGAGAATGGGGACAGGGGAGCGAGCAGTACTTC. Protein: CSAREWGQGSEQYF.

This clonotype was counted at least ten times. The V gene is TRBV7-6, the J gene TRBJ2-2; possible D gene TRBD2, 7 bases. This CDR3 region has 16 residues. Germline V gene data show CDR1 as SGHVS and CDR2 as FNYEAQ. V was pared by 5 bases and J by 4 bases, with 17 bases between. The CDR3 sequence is CASSPRLGGATGELFF. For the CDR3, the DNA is TGTGCCAGCAGCCCCCGTCTGGGGGGGGCCACCGGGGAGCTGTTTTTT.

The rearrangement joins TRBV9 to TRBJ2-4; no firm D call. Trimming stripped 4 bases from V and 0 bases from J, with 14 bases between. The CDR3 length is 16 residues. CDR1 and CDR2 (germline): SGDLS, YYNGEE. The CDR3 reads CASSSQPDLAKNIQYF. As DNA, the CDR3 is TGTGCCAGCAGCTCACAGCCGGATCTAGCCAAAAACATTCAGTACTTC.

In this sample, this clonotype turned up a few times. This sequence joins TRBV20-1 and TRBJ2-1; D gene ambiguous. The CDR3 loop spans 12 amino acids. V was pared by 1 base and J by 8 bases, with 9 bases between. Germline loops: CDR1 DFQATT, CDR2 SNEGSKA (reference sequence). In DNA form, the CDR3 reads TGCAGTGCTAGAGGGGCTTCGGATGAGCAGTTCTTC. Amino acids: CSARGASDEQFF.

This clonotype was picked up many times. The DNA of the CDR3 is TGCGCCAGCAGCCAATACAGGGAATCGACCCAGTACTTC. Residues: CASSQYRESTQYF. The genes are TRBV4-1 and TRBJ2-5; the D gene is possibly TRBD1 (6 bases). The CDR3 sequence is 13 residues long. Trimming removed 2 bases at V and 7 bases at J, with 11 bases between. The germline V gene encodes CDR1 MGHRA and CDR2 YSYEKL.